This entry lists 7 T cell receptor beta chains sequenced from one sample in a study of response to subunit inactivated influenza vaccine. TCRdb re-analysed the RT-PCR reads in MiXCR, keeping a single row per CDR3 protein. Of 650,000 to 800,000 distinct CDR3 sequences listed, around 13% are singletons. The sample was PBMCs from blood, taken 14 days before vaccination. These receptors all come from a man aged 50 or older who received an inactivated influenza vaccine.

The rearrangement links TRBV1 to TRBJ2-2. TRBV1 is reported as a pseudogene. The CDR3 extends over 16 amino acids. CDR3 nucleotide sequence: TGCACCAGCAGCCAAGATGTGTCTAAGCATACCGGGGAGCTGTTTTTT. Its protein is CTSSQDVSKHTGELFF.

This clonotype came up a few times. This sequence joins TRBV4-1 and TRBJ2-7; D might be TRBD1 or TRBD2, each matching 5 bases. The CDR3 contains 16 residues. The germline V and J ends were trimmed by 4 bases and 1 base, with 17 bases remaining between them. Looked up from germline, CDR1 is MGHRA and CDR2 is YSYEKL. The CDR3 DNA follows: TGCGCCAGCAGCCTCCGGCAGGGACCGGGGTCCTACGAGCAGTACTTC. The encoded protein is CASSLRQGPGSYEQYF.

This clonotype was found a few times. The V call is TRBV4-2, the J call TRBJ2-5; a possible D gene is TRBD1 (5 bases). The length of the CDR3 is 15 residues. CDR1 and CDR2 from the germline V gene are LGHNA and YNFKEQ. The V end was cut by 4 bases, the J end by 4 bases, with 16 bases between. The CDR3 DNA follows: TGTGCCAGCAGCCCCAAGAATGGGGCTGTAGAGACCCAGTACTTC. This codes for CASSPKNGAVETQYF.

This clonotype was seen more than once but under ten times. The chain uses TRBV20-1 and TRBJ2-7, with a weak D call TRBD1 (5 bases). Germline V gene lookup returns CDR1 DFQATT and CDR2 SNEGSKA (reference sequence). Trimming stripped 6 bases from V and 1 base from J, with 19 bases between. This CDR3 region has 15 residues. The CDR3 loop reads CSAPSVGVISYEQYF. Written as DNA, the CDR3 is TGCAGTGCCCCAAGTGTAGGGGTTATATCCTACGAGCAGTACTTC.

Ten or more counts support this clonotype. The J gene is TRBJ2-2, the V gene TRBV29-1; TRBD1 agrees at 9 bases. Looked up from germline, CDR1 is SQVTM and CDR2 is ANQGSEA. The CDR3 spans 12 residues. The V and J ends lost 7 bases and 8 bases, in that order; junction bases with no gene match: 5. The CDR3, as DNA: TGCAGCGCCACACAGGGGGCTGGGGAGCTGTTTTTT. This gives the protein CSATQGAGELFF.

The J gene is TRBJ2-2, the V gene TRBV28, with TRBD2 as a possible D gene (6 bases). Germline CDR1 MDHEN, CDR2 SYDVKM. CDR3 length: 14 residues. V lost 6 bases, J lost 6 bases, and 14 bases lay in between. The DNA for the CDR3 is TGTGCCAGCAGCGCCGGGGGAGATGCCGGGGAGCTGTTTTTT. Its protein is CASSAGGDAGELFF.

This clonotype occurred a few times. The rearrangement joins TRBV7-9 to TRBJ2-3, with D possibly being TRBD2 (6 bases). The CDR3 has 13 residues. Trimming removed 2 bases at V and 5 bases at J, with 8 bases between. The germline V gene encodes CDR1 SEHNR and CDR2 FQNEAQ (reference sequence). The chain's CDR3 is CASSLMGGDTQYF. CDR3 sequence (DNA): TGTGCCAGCAGCTTAATGGGGGGAGATACGCAGTATTTT.